This TCR beta chain was identified during a study of T cells after posttransplantation cyclophosphamide. General study points: Recipient CMV seropositivity and CMV reactivation strongly tracked TRB clonality.

V lost 4 bases and J 5 bases, leaving 11 bases between the germline ends. The CDR3 extends over 13 amino acids. The germline V gene has CDR1 MNHNS and CDR2 SASEGT. This clone was counted at least ten times. Its antigen is undetermined. Sequencing was performed with immunoSEQ multiplex PCR; in TCRdb, only in-frame clones are kept and a portion is missing. In total the sample includes about 36,000 clones, none of them seen once. The chain links TRBV6-1 to TRBJ2-5; a possible D gene is TRBD1 (5 bases). This sequence was found in a girl aged 10-17 years in good health, CMV-negative, and a related stem cell transplant donor. Sequenced: PBMCs. This chain's CDR3 is CASSAQGRETQYF. The CDR3 coding sequence is TGTGCCAGCAGTGCTCAGGGTCGGGAGACCCAGTACTTC.